This T cell receptor (beta chain) was captured in a study of blood T cell repertoires in COVID-19. Across the study: Samples came from the United States, Italy and Spain, spanning acute and convalescent COVID-19.

Patients in Seattle were enrolled during active infection, then followed longitudinally. This clone showed up just a few times. Repertoires were generated with immunoSEQ multiplex PCR, while TCRdb's copy carries only in-frame clones and drops some. The data contain approximately 350,000 clones, less than 90% of them singletons. The sequenced sample consisted of peripheral blood. The source is an older woman with COVID-19, enrolled during active disease.

CDR3: CASSLTDRKFDYGYTF. The CDR3 DNA reads TGTGCCAGCAGTTTAACGGACAGGAAATTCGACTATGGCTACACCTTC. The chain employs TRBV28 and TRBJ1-2; TRBD1 aligns across 7 bases. Germline V gene lookup returns CDR1 MDHEN and CDR2 SYDVKM. The CDR3 has 16 residues. V shed 2 bases and J 3 bases; nucleotides not matched to a gene: 9.